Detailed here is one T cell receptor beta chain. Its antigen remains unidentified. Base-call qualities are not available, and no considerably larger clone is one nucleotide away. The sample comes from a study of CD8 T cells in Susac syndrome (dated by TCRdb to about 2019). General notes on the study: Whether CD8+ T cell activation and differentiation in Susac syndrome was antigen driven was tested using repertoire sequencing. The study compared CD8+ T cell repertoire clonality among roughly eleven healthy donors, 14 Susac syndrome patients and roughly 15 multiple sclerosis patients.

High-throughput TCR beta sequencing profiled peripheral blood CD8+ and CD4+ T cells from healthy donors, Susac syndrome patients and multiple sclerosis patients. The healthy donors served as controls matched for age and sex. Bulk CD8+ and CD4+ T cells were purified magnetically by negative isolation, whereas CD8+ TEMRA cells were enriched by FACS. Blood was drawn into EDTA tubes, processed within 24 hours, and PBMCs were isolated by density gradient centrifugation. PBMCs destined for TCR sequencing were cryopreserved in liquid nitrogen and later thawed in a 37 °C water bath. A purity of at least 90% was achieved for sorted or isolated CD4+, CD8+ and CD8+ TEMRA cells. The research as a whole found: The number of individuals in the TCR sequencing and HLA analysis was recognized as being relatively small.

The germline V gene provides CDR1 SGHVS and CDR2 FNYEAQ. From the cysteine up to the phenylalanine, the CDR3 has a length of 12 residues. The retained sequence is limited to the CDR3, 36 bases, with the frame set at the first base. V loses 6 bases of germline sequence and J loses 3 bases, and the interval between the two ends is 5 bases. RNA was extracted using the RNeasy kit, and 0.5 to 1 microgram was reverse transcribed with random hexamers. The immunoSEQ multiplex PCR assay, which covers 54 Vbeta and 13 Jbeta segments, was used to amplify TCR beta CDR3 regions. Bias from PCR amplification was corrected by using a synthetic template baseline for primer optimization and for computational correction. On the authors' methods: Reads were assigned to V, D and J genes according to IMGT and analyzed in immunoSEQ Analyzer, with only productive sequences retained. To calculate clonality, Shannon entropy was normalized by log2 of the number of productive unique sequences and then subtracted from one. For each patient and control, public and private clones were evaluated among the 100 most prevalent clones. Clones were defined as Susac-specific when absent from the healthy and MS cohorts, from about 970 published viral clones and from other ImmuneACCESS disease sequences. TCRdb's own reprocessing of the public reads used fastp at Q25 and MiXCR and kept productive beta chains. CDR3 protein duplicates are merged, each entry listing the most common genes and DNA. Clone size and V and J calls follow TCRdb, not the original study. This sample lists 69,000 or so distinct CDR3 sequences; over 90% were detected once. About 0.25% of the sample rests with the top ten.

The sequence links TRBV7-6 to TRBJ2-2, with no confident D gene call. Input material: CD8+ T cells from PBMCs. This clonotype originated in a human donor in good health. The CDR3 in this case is CASRSYTGELFF. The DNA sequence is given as TGTGCCAGCAGGTCTTACACCGGGGAGCTGTTTTTT.